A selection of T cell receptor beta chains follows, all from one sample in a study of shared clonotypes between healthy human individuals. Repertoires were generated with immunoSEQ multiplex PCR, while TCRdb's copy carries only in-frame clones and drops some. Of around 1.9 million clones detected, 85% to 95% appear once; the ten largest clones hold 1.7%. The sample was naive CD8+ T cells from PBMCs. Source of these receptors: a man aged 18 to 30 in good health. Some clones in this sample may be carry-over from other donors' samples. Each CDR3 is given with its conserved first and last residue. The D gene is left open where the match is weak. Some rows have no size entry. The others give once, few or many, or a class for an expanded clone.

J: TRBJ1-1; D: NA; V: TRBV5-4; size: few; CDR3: CASSLPTQNTEAFF; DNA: TGTGCCAGCAGCTTGCCAACACAGAACACTGAAGCTTTCTTT
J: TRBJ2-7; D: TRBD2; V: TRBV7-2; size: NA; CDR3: CASSVTSGSQRDEQYF; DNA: TGTGCCAGCAGCGTAACTAGCGGGAGTCAGCGAGACGAGCAGTACTTC
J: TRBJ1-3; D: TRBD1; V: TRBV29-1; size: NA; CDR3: CSVSTWTGFGNTIYF; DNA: TGCAGCGTTTCCACCTGGACAGGGTTTGGAAACACCATATATTTT
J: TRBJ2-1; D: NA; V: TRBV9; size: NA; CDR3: CASSVAVSGSPEEQFF; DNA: TGTGCCAGCAGCGTAGCGGTGAGCGGATCCCCGGAAGAGCAGTTCTTC
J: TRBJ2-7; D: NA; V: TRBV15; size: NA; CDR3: CATSRDDTPTYEQYF; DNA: TGTGCCACCAGCAGAGACGACACCCCTACCTACGAGCAGTACTTC
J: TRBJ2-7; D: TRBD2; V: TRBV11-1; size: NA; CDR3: CASSSGLAGGSGEQYF; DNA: TGTGCCAGCAGCTCTGGACTAGCGGGGGGATCGGGCGAGCAGTACTTC
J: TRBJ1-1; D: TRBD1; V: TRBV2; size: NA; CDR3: CASSPGQIEAFF; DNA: TGTGCCAGCAGTCCGGGACAGATTGAAGCTTTCTTT
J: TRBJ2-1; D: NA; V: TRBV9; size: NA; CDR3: CASSVDGAVSSYNEQFF; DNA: TGTGCCAGCAGCGTAGACGGGGCGGTCAGCTCCTACAATGAGCAGTTCTTC
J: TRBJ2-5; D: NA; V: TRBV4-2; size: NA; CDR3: CASSQGNRFDRQETQYF; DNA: TGTGCCAGCAGCCAAGGTAACAGGTTCGACAGGCAAGAGACCCAGTACTTC
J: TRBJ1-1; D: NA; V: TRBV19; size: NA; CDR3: CASSPNPDTEAFF; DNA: TGTGCCAGTAGTCCAAATCCGGACACTGAAGCTTTCTTT
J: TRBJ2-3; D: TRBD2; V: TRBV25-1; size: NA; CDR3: CASSGLAGTDTQYF; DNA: TGTGCCAGCAGTGGACTAGCGGGCACAGATACGCAGTATTTT
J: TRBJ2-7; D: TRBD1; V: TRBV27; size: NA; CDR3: CASSLSPGTGAVNEQYF; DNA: TGTGCCAGCAGTCTGTCCCCGGGGACAGGGGCCGTTAACGAGCAGTACTTC
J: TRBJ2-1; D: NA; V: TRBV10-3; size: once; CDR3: CAISALSLPYNEQFF; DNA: TGTGCCATCAGTGCGCTCTCTCTCCCCTACAATGAGCAGTTCTTC
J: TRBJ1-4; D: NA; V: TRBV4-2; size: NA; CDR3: CATRPTNTEKLFF; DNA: TGTGCCACCCGACCGACAAATACTGAAAAACTGTTTTTT
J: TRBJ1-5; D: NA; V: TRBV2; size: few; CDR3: CASSELLGSNQPQHF; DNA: TGTGCCAGCAGTGAACTCCTTGGGAGCAATCAGCCCCAGCATTTT
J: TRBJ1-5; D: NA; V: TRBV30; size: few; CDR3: CAWRTSWGQPQHF; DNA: TGTGCCTGGAGAACCTCTTGGGGCCAGCCCCAGCATTTT
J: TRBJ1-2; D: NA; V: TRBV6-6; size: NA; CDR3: CASSYSSRGNYGYTF; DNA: TGTGCCAGCAGTTACTCTTCCAGGGGCAACTATGGCTACACCTTC
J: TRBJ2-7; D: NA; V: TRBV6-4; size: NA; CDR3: CASSRVPYEQYF; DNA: TGTGCCAGCTCCAGGGTTCCCTACGAGCAGTACTTC
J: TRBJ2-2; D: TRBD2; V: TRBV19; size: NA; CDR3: CASYTGTTTGELFF; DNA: TGTGCCAGTTATACCGGGACTACCACCGGGGAGCTGTTTTTT
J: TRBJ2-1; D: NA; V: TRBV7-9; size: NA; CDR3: CASSSHGNEQFF; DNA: TGTGCCAGCAGCTCACATGGGAATGAGCAGTTCTTC
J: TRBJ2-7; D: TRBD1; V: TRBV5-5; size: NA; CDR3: CASRPIPGQSHEQYF; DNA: TGTGCCAGCAGACCAATTCCGGGACAGAGTCACGAGCAGTACTTC
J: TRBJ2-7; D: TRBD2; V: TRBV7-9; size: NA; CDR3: CASSAGLAGGYEQYF; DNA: TGTGCCAGCAGTGCGGGACTAGCGGGAGGTTACGAGCAGTACTTC
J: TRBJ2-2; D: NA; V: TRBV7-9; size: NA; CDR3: CASSPRGTLPGELFF; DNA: TGTGCCAGCAGCCCGCGTGGTACCTTGCCCGGGGAGCTGTTTTTT
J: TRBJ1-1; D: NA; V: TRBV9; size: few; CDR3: CASSVTAGGRTEAFF; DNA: TGTGCCAGCAGCGTAACGGCAGGAGGGAGGACTGAAGCTTTCTTT
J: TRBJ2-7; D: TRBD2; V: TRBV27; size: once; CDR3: CASSLGGRGYEQYF; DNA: TGTGCCAGCAGTTTAGGCGGGAGGGGTTACGAGCAGTACTTC
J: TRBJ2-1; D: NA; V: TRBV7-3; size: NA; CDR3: CASSPAAGYNEQFF; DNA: TGTGCCAGCAGCCCGGCGGCCGGTTACAATGAGCAGTTCTTC
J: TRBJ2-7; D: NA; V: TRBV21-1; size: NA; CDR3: CASSGKHEQYF; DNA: TGTGCCAGCAGCGGTAAGCACGAGCAGTACTTC
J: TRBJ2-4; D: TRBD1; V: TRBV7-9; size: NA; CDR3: CASSPGTGVTKNIQYF; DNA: TGTGCCAGCAGCCCCGGGACAGGGGTAACCAAAAACATTCAGTACTTC
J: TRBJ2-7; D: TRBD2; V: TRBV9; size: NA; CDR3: CASSPSGRVWPYEQYF; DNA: TGTGCCAGCAGCCCTAGCGGGAGGGTCTGGCCCTACGAGCAGTACTTC
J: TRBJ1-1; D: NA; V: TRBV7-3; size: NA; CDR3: CASSLAGRTEAFF; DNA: TGTGCCAGCAGCTTAGCAGGGAGAACTGAAGCTTTCTTT
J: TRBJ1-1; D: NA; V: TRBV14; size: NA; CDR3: CASSQPGQKAFF; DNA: TGTGCCAGCAGCCAACCCGGACAGAAAGCTTTCTTT
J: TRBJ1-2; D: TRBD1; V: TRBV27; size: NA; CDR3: CASSPDLRDRGNYGYTF; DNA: TGTGCCAGCAGTCCGGATCTTCGGGACAGGGGCAACTATGGCTACACCTTC
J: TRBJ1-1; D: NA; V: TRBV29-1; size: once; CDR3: CSVGRPNTEAFF; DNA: TGCAGCGTTGGGCGGCCGAACACTGAAGCTTTCTTT
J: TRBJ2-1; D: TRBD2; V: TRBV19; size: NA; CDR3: CASTRGLAGGYNEQFF; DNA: TGTGCCAGTACCAGGGGACTAGCGGGAGGTTACAATGAGCAGTTCTTC
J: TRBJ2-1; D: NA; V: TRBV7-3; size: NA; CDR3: CASSLNQGASNEQFF; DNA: TGTGCCAGCAGCTTAAATCAGGGAGCGTCTAATGAGCAGTTCTTC
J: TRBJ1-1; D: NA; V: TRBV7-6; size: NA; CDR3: CASSPGDYTEAFF; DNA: TGTGCCAGCAGCCCCGGAGATTACACTGAAGCTTTCTTT
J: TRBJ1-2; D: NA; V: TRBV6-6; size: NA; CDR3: CASLGLDYGYTF; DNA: TGTGCCAGTTTGGGGCTCGACTATGGCTACACCTTC
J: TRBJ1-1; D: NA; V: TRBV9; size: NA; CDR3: CASSVDSENTEAFF; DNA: TGTGCCAGCAGCGTAGATTCAGAGAACACTGAAGCTTTCTTT